This TCR beta chain was identified during a study of beta chain features in type 1 diabetes. Across the whole study: The examined sorted cells totaled around 100,000,000 across samples.

Study-wide results and caveats: A moderate, significant TCRB CDR3 shortening appeared in type 1 diabetes across four CD4+ subsets.

Of note for this clone: No antigen is known for it.

TCRB transcripts that were expressed got sequenced, as all of the isolated RNA had been reverse transcribed. The data were produced by immunoSEQ multiplex PCR, yet TCRdb's version contains in-frame clones alone and is incomplete. The sample includes around 450,000 clones, approximately 10% of them seen just once. The V gene's germline CDR1 is KGHSH and CDR2 LQKENI. This CDR3 has 12 residues. V lost 0 bases, J lost 6 bases, and 2 bases lay in between. Sample: naive CD4+ T cells from blood. This receptor was obtained from a woman in her late teens or twenties in good health. The chain is built from TRBV18 and TRBJ2-2; D gene uncertain. CDR3 in amino acids: CASSPPSGELFF. The CDR3 bases are TGTGCCAGCTCACCACCGTCCGGGGAGCTGTTTTTT.